This TCR beta chain was identified during a study of response to subunit inactivated influenza vaccine. Concerning this clonotype: Its specificity is unknown.

In TCRdb, the RT-PCR reads were re-called with MiXCR into one record per CDR3 protein. The table lists about 520,000 distinct CDR3 sequences, approximately 7.3% of them singletons, with 10% to 15% in the top ten. The V gene's germline CDR1 is SGDLS and CDR2 YYNGEE. Trimming shortened V by 0 bases and J by 5 bases, and 11 bases separated the two germline ends. This CDR3 spans 14 amino acids. Findings of the study overall: Authors suggested each seasonal flu vaccination may recruit only limited numbers of new T cells.

The clonotype originates from a man between 50 and 75 years old who received an inactivated influenza vaccine. The chain combines TRBV9 with TRBJ2-5, with D possibly called TRBD1 or TRBD2 (5 bases each). The starting material was PBMCs from blood, obtained roughly 24 months after vaccination. The DNA for the CDR3 is TGTGCCAGCAGCGTAGCTTCGGGGCGGGAGACCCAGTACTTC. Its translation is CASSVASGRETQYF.